These 5 T cell receptor beta chains were sequenced from one sample in a study of chemoradiotherapy in HPV16-positive cancers. Only in-frame clones appear in the TCRdb table, and some are missing; sequencing was by immunoSEQ multiplex PCR. The table includes fewer than 6,500 clones, around 84% detected once. The sample consisted of tumor tissue, taken from a patient who underwent chemoradiotherapy. Source of these receptors: a human donor with HPV-associated anogenital cancer.

The chain joins TRBV30 to TRBJ1-2; maybe TRBD1 (5 bases). Deletions cut 6 bases from V and 1 base from J, with 15 bases between. This CDR3 is 14 amino acids long. Germline CDR1 is GTSNPN and CDR2 is SVGIG (reference sequence). This CDR3 is CACKDRNINYGYTF. Here the CDR3 DNA reads TGTGCCTGCAAAGACAGAAACATTAACTATGGCTACACCTTC.

The chain has TRBV28 and TRBJ1-2; the D is unclear. CDR1 and CDR2 from the germline V gene are MDHEN and SYDVKM. CDR3 length: 13 residues. The V end lost 6 bases, the J end lost 4 bases, and 12 bases lay between the germline ends. The CDR3 loop is CASRPQRTYGYTF. The CDR3 DNA sequence: TGTGCCAGCAGACCCCAAAGAACCTATGGCTACACCTTC.

The chain uses TRBV5-4 and TRBJ1-2, with D perhaps TRBD1 (5 bases). The CDR3 covers 14 residues. The V end lost 0 bases, the J end lost 8 bases, and 14 bases lay between the germline ends. The germline V gene encodes CDR1 SGHNT and CDR2 YYREEE (reference sequence). CDR3 coding DNA: TGTGCCAGCAGCTTGGTGACAGAACTATACGGCTACACCTTC. As protein: CASSLVTELYGYTF.

The chain couples TRBV7-2 to TRBJ2-5, with D possibly matching TRBD2 (7 bases). The DNA end lines up better with TRBJ2-7; the J call may be wrong. Germline-derived CDR1 and CDR2 are SGHTA and FQGNSA. CDR3 length: 16 residues. CDR3 loop: CASSLVRDGGRYEQYF. In DNA, the CDR3 is TGTGCCAGCAGCTTAGTCCGCGACGGGGGGCGGTACGAGCAGTACTTC.

Only a few counts were recorded for this clone. This chain joins TRBV7-6 and TRBJ1-4; 10 nucleotides match TRBD1. Trimming took 5 bases from V and 7 from J; bases not matched to a gene: 4. Germline V gene lookup returns CDR1 SGHVS and CDR2 FNYEAQ. This CDR3 region has 14 residues. Here the CDR3 DNA reads TGTGCCAGCAGCCCGAGGACAGGGGGTGAAAAACTGTTTTTT. It yields the protein CASSPRTGGEKLFF.